This TCR beta chain was captured by sequencing in a study of cytomegalovirus exposure and HLA in healthy donors. J lost 0 bases, V lost 5 bases, and 7 bases had no gene match. The germline V gene has CDR1 SGHTA and CDR2 FQGNSA. This CDR3 comprises 17 residues. The PCR used 60 Vbeta and 13 Jbeta primers. Method: immunoSEQ multiplex PCR; TCRdb's copy keeps in-frame clones and lacks some. Its listing shows 70,000 or so clones. Material: PBMCs. The clonotype originates from a man in his forties or fifties in good health and CMV-seronegative. V and J are TRBV7-2 and TRBJ2-2; 9 bases fit TRBD1. The CDR3 DNA follows: TGTGCCAGCAGCCCAAGGACAGGGGCTACGAACACCGGGGAGCTGTTTTTT. Protein product: CASSPRTGATNTGELFF.